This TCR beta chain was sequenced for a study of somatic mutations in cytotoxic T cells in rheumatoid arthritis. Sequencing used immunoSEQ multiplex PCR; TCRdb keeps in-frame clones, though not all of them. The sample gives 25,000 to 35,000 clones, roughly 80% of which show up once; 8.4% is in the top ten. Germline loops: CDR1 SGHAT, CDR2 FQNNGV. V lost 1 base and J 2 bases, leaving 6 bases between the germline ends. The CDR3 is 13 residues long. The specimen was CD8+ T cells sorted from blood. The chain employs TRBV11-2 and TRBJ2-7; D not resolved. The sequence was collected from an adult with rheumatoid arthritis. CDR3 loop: CASSLAGTYEQYF. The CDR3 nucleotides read TGTGCCAGCAGCTTAGCAGGAACCTACGAGCAGTACTTC.